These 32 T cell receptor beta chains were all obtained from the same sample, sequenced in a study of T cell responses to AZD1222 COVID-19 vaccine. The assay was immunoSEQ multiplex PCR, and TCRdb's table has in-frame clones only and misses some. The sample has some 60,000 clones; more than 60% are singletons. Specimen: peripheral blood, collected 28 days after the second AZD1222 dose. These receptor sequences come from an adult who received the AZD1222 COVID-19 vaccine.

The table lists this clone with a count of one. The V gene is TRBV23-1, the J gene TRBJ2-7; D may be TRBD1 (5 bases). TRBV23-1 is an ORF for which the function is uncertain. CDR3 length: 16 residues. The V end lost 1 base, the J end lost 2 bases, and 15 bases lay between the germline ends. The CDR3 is CASSQYALAGPYEQYF. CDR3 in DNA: TGCGCCAGCAGTCAATACGCCCTCGCAGGGCCCTACGAGCAGTACTTC.

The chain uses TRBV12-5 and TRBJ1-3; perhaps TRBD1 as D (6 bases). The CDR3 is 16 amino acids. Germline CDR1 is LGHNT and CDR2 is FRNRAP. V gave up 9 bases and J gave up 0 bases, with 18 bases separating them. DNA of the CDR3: TGTGCTAGGGTCCGAAAAGGGGGAGTCTCTGGAAACACCATATATTTT. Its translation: CARVRKGGVSGNTIYF. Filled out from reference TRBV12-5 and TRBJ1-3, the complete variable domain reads DARVTQTPRHKVTEMGQEVTMRCQPILGHNTVFWYRQTMMQGLELLAYFRNRAPLDDSGMPKDRFSAEMPDATLATLKIQPSEPRDSAVYFCARVRKGGVSGNTIYFGEGSWLTVV.

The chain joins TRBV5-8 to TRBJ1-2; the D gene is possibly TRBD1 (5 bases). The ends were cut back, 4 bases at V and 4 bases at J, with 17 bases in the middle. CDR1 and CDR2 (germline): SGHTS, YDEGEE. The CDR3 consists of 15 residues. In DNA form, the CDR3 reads TGTGCCAGCAGCCCCGGGACTCTAGGCGCCTATGGCTACACCTTC. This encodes CASSPGTLGAYGYTF.

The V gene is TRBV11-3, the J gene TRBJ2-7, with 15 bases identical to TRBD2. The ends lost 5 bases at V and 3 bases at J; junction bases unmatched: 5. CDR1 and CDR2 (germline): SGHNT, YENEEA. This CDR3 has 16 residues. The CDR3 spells CASSQGLAGGNYEQYF. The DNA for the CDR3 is TGTGCCAGCAGCCAGGGACTAGCGGGGGGTAACTACGAGCAGTACTTC.

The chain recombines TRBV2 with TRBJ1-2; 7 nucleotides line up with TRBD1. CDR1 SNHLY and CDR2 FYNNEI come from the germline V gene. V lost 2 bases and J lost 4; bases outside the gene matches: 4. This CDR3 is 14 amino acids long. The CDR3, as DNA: TGTGCCAGCAGTGAACAGGGGGGTGTCTATGGCTACACCTTC. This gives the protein CASSEQGGVYGYTF.

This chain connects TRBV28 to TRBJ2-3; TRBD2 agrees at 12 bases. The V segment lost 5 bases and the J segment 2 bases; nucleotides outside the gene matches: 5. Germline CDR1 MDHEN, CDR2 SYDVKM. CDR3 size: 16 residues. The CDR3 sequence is CASSALAGGATDTQYF. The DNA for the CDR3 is TGTGCCAGCAGTGCACTAGCGGGGGGAGCCACAGATACGCAGTATTTT.

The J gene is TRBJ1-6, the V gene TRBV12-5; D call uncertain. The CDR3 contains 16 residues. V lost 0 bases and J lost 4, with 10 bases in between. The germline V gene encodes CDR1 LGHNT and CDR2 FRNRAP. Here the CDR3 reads CASGLVLGHYNSPLHF. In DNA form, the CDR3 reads TGTGCTAGTGGTTTGGTATTAGGCCATTATAATTCACCCCTCCACTTT.

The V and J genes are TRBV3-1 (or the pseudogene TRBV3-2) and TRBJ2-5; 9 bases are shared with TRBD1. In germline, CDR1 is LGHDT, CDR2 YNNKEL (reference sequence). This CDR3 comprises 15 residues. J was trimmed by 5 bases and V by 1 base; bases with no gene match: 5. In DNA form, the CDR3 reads TGTGCCAGCAGCCAAGGGACAGGGGATTGGGAGACCCAGTACTTC. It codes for CASSQGTGDWETQYF.

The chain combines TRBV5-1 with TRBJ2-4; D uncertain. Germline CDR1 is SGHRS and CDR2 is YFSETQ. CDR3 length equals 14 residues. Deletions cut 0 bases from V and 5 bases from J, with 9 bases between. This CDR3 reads CASSLEWGQNIQYF. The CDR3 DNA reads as TGCGCCAGCAGCTTGGAGTGGGGTCAAAACATTCAGTACTTC.

This chain's CDR3 is CASSPLADTQYF. In DNA form, the CDR3 reads TGTGCCAGCAGTCCACTAGCAGATACGCAGTATTTT. J is TRBJ2-3 and V is TRBV7-9, with D possibly TRBD2 on 5 matching bases. This CDR3 spans 12 amino acids. CDR1 is SEHNR and CDR2 is FQNEAQ in the germline V gene (reference sequence). V lost 6 bases to trimming and J lost 4 bases, with 8 bases between them.

This CDR3 is CASSRPGIDKNIQYF. The DNA of the CDR3 is TGTGCCAGCAGTCGACCCGGGATAGACAAAAACATTCAGTACTTC. The rearrangement uses TRBV2 and TRBJ2-4; D may be TRBD2 (5 bases). CDR1 and CDR2 from the germline V gene are SNHLY and FYNNEI. V lost 5 bases and J 3 bases, leaving 14 bases between the germline ends. The CDR3 length is 15 residues.

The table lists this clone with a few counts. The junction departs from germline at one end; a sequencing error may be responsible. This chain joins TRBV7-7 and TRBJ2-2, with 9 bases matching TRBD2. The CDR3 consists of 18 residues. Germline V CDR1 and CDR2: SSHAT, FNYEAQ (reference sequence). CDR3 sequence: CASSPRTLQRGETGELFF. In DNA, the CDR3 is TGTGCTAGCAGCCCAAGGACCCTCCAGCGGGGGGAAACCGGGGAGCTGTTTTTT.

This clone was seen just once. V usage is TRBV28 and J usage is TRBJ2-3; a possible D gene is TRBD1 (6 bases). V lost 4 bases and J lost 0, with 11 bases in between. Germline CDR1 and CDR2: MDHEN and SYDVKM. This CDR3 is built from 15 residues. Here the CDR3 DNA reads TGTGCCAGCAGTTCAGACAGGCCGAGCACAGATACGCAGTATTTT. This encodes CASSSDRPSTDTQYF. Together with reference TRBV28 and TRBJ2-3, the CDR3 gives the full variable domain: DVKVTQSSRYLVKRTGEKVFLECVQDMDHENMFWYRQDPGLGLRLIYFSYDVKMKEKGDIPEGYSVSREKKERFSLILESASTNQTSMYLCASSSDRPSTDTQYFGPGTRLTVL.

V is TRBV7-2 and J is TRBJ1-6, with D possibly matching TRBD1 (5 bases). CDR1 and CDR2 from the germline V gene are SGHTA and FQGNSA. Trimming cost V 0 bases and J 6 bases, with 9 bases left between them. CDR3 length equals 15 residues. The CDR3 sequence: CASSLAGGGNSPLHF. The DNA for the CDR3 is TGTGCCAGCAGCTTAGCGGGGGGAGGTAATTCACCCCTCCACTTT.

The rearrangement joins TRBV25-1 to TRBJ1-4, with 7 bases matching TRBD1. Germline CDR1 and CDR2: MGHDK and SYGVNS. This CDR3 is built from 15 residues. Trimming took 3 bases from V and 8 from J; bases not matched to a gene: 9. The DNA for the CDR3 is TGTGCCAGCAGTGATGGGAGACAGGGTGGCGAAAAACTGTTTTTT. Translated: CASSDGRQGGEKLFF.

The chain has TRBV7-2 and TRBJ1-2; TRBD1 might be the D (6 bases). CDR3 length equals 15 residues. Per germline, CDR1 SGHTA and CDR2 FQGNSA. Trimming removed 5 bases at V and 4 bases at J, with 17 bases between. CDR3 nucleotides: TGTGCCAGCAGCCCCCGGGACACGGCAAGCTATGGCTACACCTTC. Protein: CASSPRDTASYGYTF. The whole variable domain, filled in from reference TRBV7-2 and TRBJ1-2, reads GAGVSQSPSNKVTEKGKDVELRCDPISGHTALYWYRQSLGQGLEFLIYFQGNSAPDKSGLPSDRFSAERTGGSVSTLTIQRTQQEDSAVYLCASSPRDTASYGYTFGSGTRLTVV.

CDR3 amino acids: CSVEFWGPTGNTIYF. The DNA for the CDR3 is TGCAGCGTTGAATTTTGGGGGCCCACTGGAAACACCATATATTTT. The genes are TRBV29-1 and TRBJ1-3; a weak D match, TRBD1 (6 bases). CDR3 length equals 15 residues. CDR1 SQVTM and CDR2 ANQGSEA come from the germline V gene. Trimming stripped 2 bases from V and 2 bases from J, with 13 bases between. The variable domain in full, completed from reference TRBV29-1 and TRBJ1-3, reads SAVISQKPSRDICQRGTSLTIQCQVDSQVTMMFWYRQQPGQSLTLIATANQGSEATYESGFVIDKFPISRPNLTFSTLTVSNMSPEDSSIYLCSVEFWGPTGNTIYFGEGSWLTVV.

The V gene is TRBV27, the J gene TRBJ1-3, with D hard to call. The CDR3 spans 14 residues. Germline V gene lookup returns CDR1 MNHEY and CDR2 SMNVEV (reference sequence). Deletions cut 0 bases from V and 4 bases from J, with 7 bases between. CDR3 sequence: CASSLSGSGNTIYF. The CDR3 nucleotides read TGTGCCAGCAGTTTATCAGGGTCCGGAAACACCATATATTTT.

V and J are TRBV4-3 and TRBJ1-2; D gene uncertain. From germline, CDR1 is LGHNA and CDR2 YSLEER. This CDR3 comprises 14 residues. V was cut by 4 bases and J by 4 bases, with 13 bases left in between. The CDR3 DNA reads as TGCGCCAGCAGCCGAGGAGAGGGCACCTATGGCTACACCTTC. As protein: CASSRGEGTYGYTF.

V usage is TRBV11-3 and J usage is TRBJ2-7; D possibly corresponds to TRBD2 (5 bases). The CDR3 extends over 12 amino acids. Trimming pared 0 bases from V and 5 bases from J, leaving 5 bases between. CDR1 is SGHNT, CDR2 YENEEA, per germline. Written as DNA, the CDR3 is TGTGCCAGCAGCTTAGACGGGAACGAGCAGTACTTC. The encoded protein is CASSLDGNEQYF.

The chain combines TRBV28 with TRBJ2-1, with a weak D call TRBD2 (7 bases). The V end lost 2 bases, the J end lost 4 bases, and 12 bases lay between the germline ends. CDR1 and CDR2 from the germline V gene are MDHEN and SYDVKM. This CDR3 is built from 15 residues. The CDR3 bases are TGTGCCAGCAGTTTAGGCGGGGGCCGTTACAATGAGCAGTTCTTC. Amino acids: CASSLGGGRYNEQFF.

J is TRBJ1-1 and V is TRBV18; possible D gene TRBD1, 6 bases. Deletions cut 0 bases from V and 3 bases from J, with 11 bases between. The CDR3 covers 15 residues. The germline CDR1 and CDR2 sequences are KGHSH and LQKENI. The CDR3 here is CASSPPHRVDTEAFF. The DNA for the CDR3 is TGTGCCAGCTCACCACCGCACAGGGTAGACACTGAAGCTTTCTTT.

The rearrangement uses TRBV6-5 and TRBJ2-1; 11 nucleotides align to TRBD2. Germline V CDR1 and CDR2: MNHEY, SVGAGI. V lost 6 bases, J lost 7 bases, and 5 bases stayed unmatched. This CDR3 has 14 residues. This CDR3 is CASRASGGLNEQFF. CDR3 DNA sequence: TGTGCCAGCAGAGCTAGCGGGGGGCTAAATGAGCAGTTCTTC.

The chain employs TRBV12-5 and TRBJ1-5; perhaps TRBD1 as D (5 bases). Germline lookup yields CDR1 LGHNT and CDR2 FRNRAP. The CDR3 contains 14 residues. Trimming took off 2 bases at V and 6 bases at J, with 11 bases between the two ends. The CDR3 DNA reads TGTGCTAGTGGTTTGTCGGGGGTGGTTCAGCCCCAGCATTTT. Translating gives CASGLSGVVQPQHF.

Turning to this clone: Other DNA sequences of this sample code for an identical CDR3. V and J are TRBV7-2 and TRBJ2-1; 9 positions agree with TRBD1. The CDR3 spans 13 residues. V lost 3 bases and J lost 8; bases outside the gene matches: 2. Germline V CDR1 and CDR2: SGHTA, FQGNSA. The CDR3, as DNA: TGTGCCAGCAGCTTGGACAGGGGCGATGAGCAGTTCTTC. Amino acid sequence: CASSLDRGDEQFF.

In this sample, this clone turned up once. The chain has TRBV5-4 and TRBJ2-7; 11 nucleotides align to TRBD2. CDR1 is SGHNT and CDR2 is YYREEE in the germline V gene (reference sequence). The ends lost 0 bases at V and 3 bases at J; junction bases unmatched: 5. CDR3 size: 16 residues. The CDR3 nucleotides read TGTGCCAGCAGCTTGGCTGGGACTAGCGGATACTACGAGCAGTACTTC. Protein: CASSLAGTSGYYEQYF. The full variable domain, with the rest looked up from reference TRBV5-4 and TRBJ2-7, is ETGVTQSPTHLIKTRGQQVTLRCSSQSGHNTVSWYQQALGQGPQFIFQYYREEENGRGNFPPRFSGLQFPNYSSELNVNALELDDSALYLCASSLAGTSGYYEQYFGPGTRLTVT.

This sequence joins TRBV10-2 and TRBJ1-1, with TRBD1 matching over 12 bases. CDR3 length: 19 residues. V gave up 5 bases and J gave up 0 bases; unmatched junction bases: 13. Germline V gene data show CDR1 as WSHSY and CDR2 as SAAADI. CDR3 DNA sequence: TGCGCCAGCAGTCTGGGACAGGGGGCAAAAAGGGGCATGAACACTGAAGCTTTCTTT. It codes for CASSLGQGAKRGMNTEAFF.

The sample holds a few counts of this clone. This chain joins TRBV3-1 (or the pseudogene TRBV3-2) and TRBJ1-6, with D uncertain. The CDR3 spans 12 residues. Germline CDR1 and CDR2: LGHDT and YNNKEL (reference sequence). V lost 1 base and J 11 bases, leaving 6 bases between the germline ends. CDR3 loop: CASSQGSTPLHF. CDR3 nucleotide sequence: TGTGCCAGCAGCCAAGGTTCGACACCCCTCCACTTT.

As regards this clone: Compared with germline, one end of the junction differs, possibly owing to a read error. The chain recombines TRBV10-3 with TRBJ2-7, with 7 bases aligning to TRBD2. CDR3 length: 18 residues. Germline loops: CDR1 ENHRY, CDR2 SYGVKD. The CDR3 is CATSGNTLGGSGSSEQYF. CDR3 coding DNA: TGTGCCACCTCTGGGAATACCTTGGGTGGTAGCGGGTCCTCCGAGCAGTACTTC.

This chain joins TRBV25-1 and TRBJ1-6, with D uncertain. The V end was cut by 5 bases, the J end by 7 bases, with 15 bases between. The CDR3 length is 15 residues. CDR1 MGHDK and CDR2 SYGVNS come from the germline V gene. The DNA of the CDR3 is TGTGCCAGCAGTCTACCGGGAGAGGTGAATTCACCCCTCCACTTT. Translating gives CASSLPGEVNSPLHF. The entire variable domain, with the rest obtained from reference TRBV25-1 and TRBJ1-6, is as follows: EADIYQTPRYLVIGTGKKITLECSQTMGHDKMYWYQQDPGMELHLIHYSYGVNSTEKGDLSSESTVSRIRTEHFPLTLESARPSHTSQYLCASSLPGEVNSPLHFGNGTRLTVT.

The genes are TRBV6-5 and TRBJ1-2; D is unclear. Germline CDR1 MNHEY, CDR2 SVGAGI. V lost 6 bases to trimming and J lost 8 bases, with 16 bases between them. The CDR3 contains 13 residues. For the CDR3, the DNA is TGTGCCAGCAGCCCCCAGCCGTTACGAGGCTACACCTTC. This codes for CASSPQPLRGYTF.

The CDR3 sequence is CASRGMNTEAFF. CDR3 DNA: TGCGCCAGCAGAGGCATGAACACTGAAGCTTTCTTT. The V and J genes are TRBV4-3 and TRBJ1-1; D remains ambiguous. Germline V lookup: CDR1 LGHNA, CDR2 YSLEER. The CDR3 runs 12 residues. Trimming took off 6 bases at V and 0 bases at J, with 5 bases between the two ends.